The TCR beta chain described here comes from a study of identical twins. Regarding the study as a whole: Part of the zero-insertion signal could reflect confounding by invariant MAIT and iNKT cells. Among out-of-frame alpha sequences shared by twins, low generation probability occurred in excess. Twin sharing of out-of-frame TCR alpha was underestimated by models in monozygotic pairs.

Germline V gene lookup returns CDR1 DFQATT and CDR2 SNEGSKA (reference sequence). V shed 3 bases, J shed 8 bases, and the junction held 8 bases outside the gene matches. CDR3 length: 15 residues. A universal primer site was added by template switching, and unique molecular identifiers were carried by the cDNA. Using its own MiXCR run on the 5' RACE reads, TCRdb lists one record per CDR3 protein. This table holds under 300,000 distinct CDR3 sequences, approximately 12% found once. This clonotype was detected many times. Its antigen is still unknown. The sample also formed part of further work on yellow fever vaccine responses in identical twins.

The chain links TRBV20-1 to TRBJ2-1; 12 nucleotides align to TRBD2. This receptor was identified in a woman aged 18-29 years in good health. The sample taken for sequencing was memory (CD45RO+) T cells sorted from blood. The CDR3 bases are TGCAGTGCTAGTGTCGGACTAGCGGGGTCCGATGAGCAGTTCTTC. Translated, it gives CSASVGLAGSDEQFF.